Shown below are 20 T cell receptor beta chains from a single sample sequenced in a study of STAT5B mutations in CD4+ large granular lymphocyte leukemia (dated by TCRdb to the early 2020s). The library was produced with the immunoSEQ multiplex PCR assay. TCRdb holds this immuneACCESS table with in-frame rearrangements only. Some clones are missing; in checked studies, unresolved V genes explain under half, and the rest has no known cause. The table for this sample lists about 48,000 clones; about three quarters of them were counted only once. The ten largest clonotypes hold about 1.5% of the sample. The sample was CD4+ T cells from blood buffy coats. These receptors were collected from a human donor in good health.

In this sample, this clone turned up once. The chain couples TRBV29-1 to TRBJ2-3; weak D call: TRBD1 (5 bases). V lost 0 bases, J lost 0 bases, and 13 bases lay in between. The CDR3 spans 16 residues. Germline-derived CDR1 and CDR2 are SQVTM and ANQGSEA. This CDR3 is CSVEDLGVRSTDTQYF. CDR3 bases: TGCAGCGTTGAAGACCTAGGGGTCCGCAGCACAGATACGCAGTATTTT.

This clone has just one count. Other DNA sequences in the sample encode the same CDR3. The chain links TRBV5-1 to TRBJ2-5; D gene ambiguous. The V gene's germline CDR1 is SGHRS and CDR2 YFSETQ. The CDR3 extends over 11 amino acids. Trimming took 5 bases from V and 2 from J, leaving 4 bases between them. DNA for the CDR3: TGCGCCAGCAGTTCACAAGAGACCCAGTACTTC. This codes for CASSSQETQYF.

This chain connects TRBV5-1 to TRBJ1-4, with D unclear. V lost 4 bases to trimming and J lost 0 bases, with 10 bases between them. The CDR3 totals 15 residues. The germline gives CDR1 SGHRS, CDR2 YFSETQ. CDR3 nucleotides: TGCGCCAGCAGCGAAGCAGGCGCAACTAATGAAAAACTGTTTTTT. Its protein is CASSEAGATNEKLFF. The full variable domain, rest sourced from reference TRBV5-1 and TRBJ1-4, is KAGVTQTPRYLIKTRGQQVTLSCSPISGHRSVSWYQQTPGQGLQFLFEYFSETQRNKGNFPGRFSGRQFSNSRSEMNVSTLELGDSALYLCASSEAGATNEKLFFGSGTQLSVL.

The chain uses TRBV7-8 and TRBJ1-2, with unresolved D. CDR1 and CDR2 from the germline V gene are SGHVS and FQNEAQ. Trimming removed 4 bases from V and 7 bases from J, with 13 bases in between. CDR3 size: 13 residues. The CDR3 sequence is CASSSGQGSGYTF. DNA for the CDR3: TGTGCCAGCAGCTCCGGGCAAGGGAGTGGCTACACCTTC. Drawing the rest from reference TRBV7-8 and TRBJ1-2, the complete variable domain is GAGVSQSPRYKVAKRGQDVALRCDPISGHVSLFWYQQALGQGPEFLTYFQNEAQLDKSGLPSDRFFAERPEGSVSTLKIQRTQQEDSAVYLCASSSGQGSGYTFGSGTRLTVV.

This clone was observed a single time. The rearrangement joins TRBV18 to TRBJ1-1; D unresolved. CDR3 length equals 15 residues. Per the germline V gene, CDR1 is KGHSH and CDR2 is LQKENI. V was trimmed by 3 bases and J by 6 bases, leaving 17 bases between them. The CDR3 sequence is CASSPPGGPGAEAFF. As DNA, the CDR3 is TGTGCCAGCTCACCTCCCGGCGGGCCGGGCGCTGAAGCTTTCTTT.

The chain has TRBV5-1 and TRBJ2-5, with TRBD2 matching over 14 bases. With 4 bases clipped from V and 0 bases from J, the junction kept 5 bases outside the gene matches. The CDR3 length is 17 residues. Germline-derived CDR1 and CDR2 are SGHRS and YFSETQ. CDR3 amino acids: CASSAGLAGVHQETQYF. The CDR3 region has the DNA TGCGCCAGCAGCGCGGGACTAGCGGGGGTTCACCAAGAGACCCAGTACTTC.

Written as DNA, the CDR3 is TGTGCCAGCAGAGAAGGCCCATCCCCGCTTTACGAGCAGTACGTC. It specifies CASREGPSPLYEQYV. This rearrangement joins TRBV2 to TRBJ2-7; D is unresolved. The germline CDR1 and CDR2 sequences are SNHLY and FYNNEI. The CDR3 totals 15 residues.

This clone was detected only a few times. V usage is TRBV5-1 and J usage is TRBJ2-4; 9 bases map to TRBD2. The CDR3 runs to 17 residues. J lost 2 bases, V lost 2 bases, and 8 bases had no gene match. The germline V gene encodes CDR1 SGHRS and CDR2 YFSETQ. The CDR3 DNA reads TGCGCCAGCAGCTTCGATAGCGGGGGTCGAACCAAAAACATTCAGTACTTC. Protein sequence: CASSFDSGGRTKNIQYF.

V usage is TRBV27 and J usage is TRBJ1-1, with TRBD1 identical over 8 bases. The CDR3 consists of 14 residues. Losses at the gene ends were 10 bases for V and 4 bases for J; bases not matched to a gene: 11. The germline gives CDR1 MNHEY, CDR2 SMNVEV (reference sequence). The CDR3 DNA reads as TGTGCCACACGACCGGGACAGGCCTTCACTGAAGCTTTCTTT. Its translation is CATRPGQAFTEAFF.

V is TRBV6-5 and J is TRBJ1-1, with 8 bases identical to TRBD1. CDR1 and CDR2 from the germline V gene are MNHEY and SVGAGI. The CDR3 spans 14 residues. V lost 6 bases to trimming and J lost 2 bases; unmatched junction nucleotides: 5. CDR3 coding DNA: TGTGCCAGCAGCCTGGACAGGGCCAACACTGAAGCTTTCTTT. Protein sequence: CASSLDRANTEAFF.

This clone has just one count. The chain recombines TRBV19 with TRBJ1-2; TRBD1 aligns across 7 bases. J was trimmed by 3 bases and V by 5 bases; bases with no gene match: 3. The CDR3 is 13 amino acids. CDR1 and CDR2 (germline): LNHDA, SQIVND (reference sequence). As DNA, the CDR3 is TGTGCCAGTAGTCCTGACAGGGACTATGGCTACACCTTC. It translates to CASSPDRDYGYTF.

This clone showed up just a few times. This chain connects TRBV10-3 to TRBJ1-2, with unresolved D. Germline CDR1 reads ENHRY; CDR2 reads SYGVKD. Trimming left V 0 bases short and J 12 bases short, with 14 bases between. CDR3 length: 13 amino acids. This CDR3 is CAISESEAAAHTF. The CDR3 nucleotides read TGTGCCATCAGTGAGTCGGAGGCAGCCGCCCACACCTTC.

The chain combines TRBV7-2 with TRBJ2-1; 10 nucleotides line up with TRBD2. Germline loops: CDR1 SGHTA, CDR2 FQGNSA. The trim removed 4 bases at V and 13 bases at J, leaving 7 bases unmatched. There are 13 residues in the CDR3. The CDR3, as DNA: TGTGCCAGCAGCTCGCCTCTAGCGGGGGCCCAGTTCTTC. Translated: CASSSPLAGAQFF.

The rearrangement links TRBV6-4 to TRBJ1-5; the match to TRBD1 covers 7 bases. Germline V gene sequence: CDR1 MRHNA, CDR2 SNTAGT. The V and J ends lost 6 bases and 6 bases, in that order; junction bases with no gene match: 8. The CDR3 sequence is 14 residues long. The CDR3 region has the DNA TGTGCCAGCAGCGCGACAGGGTCGGGTCAGCCCCAGCATTTT. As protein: CASSATGSGQPQHF.

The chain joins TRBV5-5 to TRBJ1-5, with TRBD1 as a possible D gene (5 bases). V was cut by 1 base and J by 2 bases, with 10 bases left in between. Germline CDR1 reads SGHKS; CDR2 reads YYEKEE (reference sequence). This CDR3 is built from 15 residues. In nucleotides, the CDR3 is TGTGCCAGCAGCTTGTTGGGGGATCGCAATCAGCCCCAGCATTTT. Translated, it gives CASSLLGDRNQPQHF.

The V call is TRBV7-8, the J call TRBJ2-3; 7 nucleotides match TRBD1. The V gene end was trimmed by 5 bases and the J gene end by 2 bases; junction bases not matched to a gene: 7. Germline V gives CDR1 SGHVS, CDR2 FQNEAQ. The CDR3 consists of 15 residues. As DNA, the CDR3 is TGTGCCAGCAGCCACCCAGGGGGACCCACAGATACGCAGTATTTT. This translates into CASSHPGGPTDTQYF.

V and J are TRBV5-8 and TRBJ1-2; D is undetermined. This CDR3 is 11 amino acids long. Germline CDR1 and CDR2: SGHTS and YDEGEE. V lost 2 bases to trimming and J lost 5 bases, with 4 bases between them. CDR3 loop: CASSFQYGYTF. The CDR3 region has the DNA TGTGCCAGCAGCTTCCAATATGGCTACACCTTC.

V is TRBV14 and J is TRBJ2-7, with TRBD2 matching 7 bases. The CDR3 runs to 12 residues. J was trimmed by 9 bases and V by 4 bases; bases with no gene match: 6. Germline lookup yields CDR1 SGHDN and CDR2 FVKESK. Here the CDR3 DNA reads TGTGCCAGCAGCCCGCAGCGGGGATGGCAGTACTTC. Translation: CASSPQRGWQYF.

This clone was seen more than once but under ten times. CDR3 nucleotides: TGTGCCAGCAGTCGGAGGAATGAGCAGTTCTTC. Translation gives CASSRRNEQFF. The J gene is TRBJ2-1, the V gene TRBV28; TRBD2 is a possible D gene (5 bases). Trimming shortened V by 5 bases and J by 7 bases, and 6 bases separated the two germline ends. Germline assignment: CDR1 MDHEN and CDR2 SYDVKM. This CDR3 region has 11 residues.

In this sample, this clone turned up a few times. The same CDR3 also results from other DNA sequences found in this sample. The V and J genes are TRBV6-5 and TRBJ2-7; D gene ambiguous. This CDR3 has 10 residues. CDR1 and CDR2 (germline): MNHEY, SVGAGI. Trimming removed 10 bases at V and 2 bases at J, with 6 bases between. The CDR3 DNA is TGTGCCATCGGAGCCTACGAGCAGTACTTC. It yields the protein CAIGAYEQYF.